This is a list of T cell receptor beta chains from one sample in a study of T-cell memory formation after mild COVID-19. TCRdb fed the 5' RACE reads into MiXCR, producing one record per CDR3 protein. The data contain around 250,000 distinct CDR3 sequences, less than 20% of them singletons. Sequenced sample: PBMCs or a T cell subset sorted from them (not recorded which). These receptors all stem from an adult woman who had mild COVID-19 (a few samples of this study predate the infection). Cell type and time point are not known. The CDR3 runs from the conserved cysteine through the conserved F or W. A D gene is named only where the DNA matches it firmly. Not all rows give a size; the values are once, few, many and, for expanded clones, a class.

TRBV6-5,.,.,TRBJ1-2,TGTGCCAGCAGCCCCCGCCGGACAGAAAACTATGGCTACACCTTC,CASSPRRTENYGYTF
TRBV5-4,TRBD2,.,TRBJ2-7,TGTGCCAGCAGCCCCGCGACTAGCGGGGGACCACTATCCTACGAGCAGTACTTC,CASSPATSGGPLSYEQYF
TRBV29-1,.,.,TRBJ2-1,TGCAGCGCCCATGAAGGGGCGTCATCCTACAATGAGCAGTTCTTC,CSAHEGASSYNEQFF
TRBV4-3,.,.,TRBJ2-1,TGCGCCAGCAGCCAAGATATTTTCTCAGAGCAGTTCTTC,CASSQDIFSEQFF
TRBV5-1,.,many,TRBJ2-1,TGCGCTCTTAGGGCATCCATTTACAATGAGCAGTTCTTC,CALRASIYNEQFF
TRBV11-1,.,few,TRBJ1-5,TGTGCCAGCAGCTTAGCTGGGGGTTCTCAGCCCCAGCATTTT,CASSLAGGSQPQHF
TRBV12-3/TRBV12-4,TRBD2,few,TRBJ2-3,TGTGCCAGCAGTTCCACCCCCGGGACTAGCGGGACCACAGATACGCAGTATTTT,CASSSTPGTSGTTDTQYF
TRBV2,TRBD2,.,TRBJ2-3,TGTGCCAGCAGTGAACTAGCGGGGGAAGATACGCAGTATTTT,CASSELAGEDTQYF
TRBV7-9,.,few,TRBJ2-5,TGTGCCAGCAGCCCCGAAAGGCGGGCCCAGTACTTC,CASSPERRAQYF
TRBV5-1,TRBD2,.,TRBJ2-1,TGCGCCAGCAGCTTCCGTAGCGGGGGGCCCTCCTACAATGAGCAGTTCTTC,CASSFRSGGPSYNEQFF
TRBV6-6,TRBD2,few,TRBJ2-3,TGTGCCAGCAGCGGCGGGGGGGGCTGGGCAGATACGCAGTATTTT,CASSGGGGWADTQYF
TRBV15,.,few,TRBJ2-7,TGTGCCACCGCACCGGACAGAGGCTACGAGCAGTACTTC,CATAPDRGYEQYF
TRBV27,.,.,TRBJ1-1,TGTGCCAGCAGTAGACGGGCCCCAGGCACTGAAGCTTTCTTT,CASSRRAPGTEAFF
TRBV24-1,.,.,TRBJ2-7,TGTGCCACCAGTGTCTACGAGCAGTACTTC,CATSVYEQYF
TRBV6-5,.,few,TRBJ1-1,TGTGCCAGCAGATGGGAAACGGGGCGAAACACTGAAGCTTTCTTT,CASRWETGRNTEAFF
TRBV7-9,.,.,TRBJ1-1,TGTGCCAGCAGCCCAGGACCAAAGACTGAAGCTTTCTTT,CASSPGPKTEAFF
TRBV20-1,TRBD2,many,TRBJ2-1,TGCAGTGCTAGGTGGAGGACTAGCGGCGATGAGCAGTTCTTC,CSARWRTSGDEQFF
TRBV5-1,.,many,TRBJ1-3,TGCGCCAGCAGCATGGATGGAAACACCATATATTTT,CASSMDGNTIYF
TRBV5-1,.,few,TRBJ1-3,TGCGCCAGCAGCTCCCCGGAGGGCGACTACTCTGGAAACACCATATATTTT,CASSSPEGDYSGNTIYF
TRBV5-1,.,many,TRBJ2-1,TGCGCCAGCAGCTTGACAGGGAGCTCCTACAATGAGCAGTTCTTC,CASSLTGSSYNEQFF
TRBV4-3,.,many,TRBJ2-3,TGCGCCAGCAGCCAAGAAGGCGTGCTAAGCACAGATACGCAGTATTTT,CASSQEGVLSTDTQYF
TRBV5-1,TRBD1,few,TRBJ1-1,TGCGCCAGCAGCGAACAGGGGGCGAACACTGAAGCTTTCTTT,CASSEQGANTEAFF
TRBV7-2,TRBD2,few,TRBJ2-2,TGTGCCAGCAGGGGAAATCTAGCGGGGGCCGGGGAGCTGTTTTTT,CASRGNLAGAGELFF
TRBV6-1,.,few,TRBJ1-2,TGTGCCAGCAGTGAAAGATATGGCTACACCTTC,CASSERYGYTF
TRBV7-6,TRBD1,few,TRBJ2-7,TGTGCCAGCAGCCCCGGACAGGGAATCGCCTACGAGCAGTACTTC,CASSPGQGIAYEQYF
TRBV18,.,.,TRBJ1-2,TGTGCCAGCTCAGACAACTATGGCTACACCTTC,CASSDNYGYTF
TRBV19,.,.,TRBJ2-7,TGTGCCAGTAGCCCGGGACTTCCCTACGAGCAGTACTTC,CASSPGLPYEQYF
TRBV5-1,.,many,TRBJ2-1,TGCGCCAGCACAAACGGGGACTCGCCATACAATGAGCAGTTCTTC,CASTNGDSPYNEQFF
TRBV29-1,TRBD1,.,TRBJ1-1,TGCAGCGTTTATCCTCAGGGGGCCGGCACTGAAGCTTTCTTT,CSVYPQGAGTEAFF
TRBV15,.,few,TRBJ2-5,TGTGCCACCAGCCTACGACAGGTGGGAGGGGAGACCCAGTACTTC,CATSLRQVGGETQYF
TRBV7-8,TRBD1,few,TRBJ2-2,TGTGCCAGCAGCTTAGATTTCAGGGGGAAGGCCGGGGAGCTGTTTTTT,CASSLDFRGKAGELFF
TRBV12-3/TRBV12-4,.,many,TRBJ2-3,TGTGCCAGCGCTAGGGGTGGGTCGAAAGATACGCAGTATTTT,CASARGGSKDTQYF
TRBV15,.,.,TRBJ1-5,TGTGCCACCAGCGAAGGCCTTAGCAATCAGCCCCAGCATTTT,CATSEGLSNQPQHF
TRBV12-3/TRBV12-4,TRBD1,.,TRBJ1-4,TGTGCCAGCAGCGACAGGGGGCGCGAAGGACTGTTTTTT,CASSDRGREGLFF
TRBV7-8,.,.,TRBJ2-2,TGTGCCAGCAGCTTAGACAGGACCACCGGGGAGCTGTTTTTT,CASSLDRTTGELFF
TRBV12-3/TRBV12-4,.,few,TRBJ2-5,TGTGCCAGCACCGCAGGGTGGGGCCCCCAAGAGACCCAGTACTTC,CASTAGWGPQETQYF
TRBV6-5,.,few,TRBJ2-7,TGTGCCAGCAGTTACCGGACAGACTACGAGCAGTACTTC,CASSYRTDYEQYF
TRBV7-9,TRBD1,.,TRBJ1-4,TGTGCCAGCAGCTCGTACAGGGGGGCCTTTACAACTAATGAAAAACTGTTTTTT,CASSSYRGAFTTNEKLFF
TRBV30,.,.,TRBJ2-1,TGTGCCTGGACCTCGGGGACCGGCAGGTACAATGAGCAGTTCTTC,CAWTSGTGRYNEQFF